What follows are 8 T cell receptor beta chains derived from one specimen sequenced in a study of radiotherapy plus CTLA-4 blockade in lung cancer. Measured with immunoSEQ multiplex PCR; TCRdb has only the in-frame clones, and not every one. The top ten clones hold approximately 3.5% of a sample with some 120,000 clones, around 84% of them seen once. This specimen was peripheral blood, taken from a patient treated with radiotherapy plus ipilimumab. Receptor source: a human donor with non-small cell lung cancer that progressed on radiotherapy plus ipilimumab. Some clones in this sample may be carry-over from other donors' samples.

This sequence joins TRBV4-3 and TRBJ1-5, with D perhaps matching TRBD1 (5 bases). Germline V gene sequence: CDR1 LGHNA, CDR2 YSLEER. V was clipped by 0 bases and J by 0 bases, with 12 bases between them. The length of the CDR3 is 17 residues. The CDR3 loop reads CASSQEIGAYSNQPQHF. The CDR3 DNA reads TGCGCCAGCAGCCAAGAAATAGGGGCCTATAGCAATCAGCCCCAGCATTTT.

This sequence joins TRBV19 and TRBJ1-6, with a possible D match to TRBD1 (5 bases). This CDR3 comprises 18 residues. Trimming removed 4 bases from V and 3 bases from J, with 19 bases in between. Germline loops: CDR1 LNHDA, CDR2 SQIVND (reference sequence). The CDR3 DNA follows: TGTGCCAGTAGTACACCTCCTTGGCAGGGTCGCTATAATTCACCCCTCCACTTT. It is translated as CASSTPPWQGRYNSPLHF.

This clone was observed a few times. The V gene is TRBV7-9, the J gene TRBJ1-1; possibly TRBD1 for D (6 bases). The germline V gene encodes CDR1 SEHNR and CDR2 FQNEAQ (reference sequence). The CDR3 runs 15 residues. V lost 2 bases and J 3 bases, leaving 13 bases between the germline ends. In nucleotides, the CDR3 is TGTGCCAGCAGCTTAATGGGGGGCGATGACACTGAAGCTTTCTTT. It yields the protein CASSLMGGDDTEAFF.

V and J are TRBV7-3 and TRBJ2-3; TRBD2 agrees at 7 bases. The CDR3 has 16 residues. V shed 5 bases and J 0 bases; nucleotides not matched to a gene: 8. Germline CDR1 SGHTA, CDR2 FQGTGA. DNA for the CDR3: TGTGCCAGCAGCACACAGCGGGGAAGTAGCACAGATACGCAGTATTTT. This encodes CASSTQRGSSTDTQYF.

V gene TRBV18 combines with J gene TRBJ2-7; D is possibly TRBD1 (6 bases). V lost 3 bases and J lost 0, with 9 bases in between. Per the germline V gene, CDR1 is KGHSH and CDR2 is LQKENI. The CDR3 totals 14 residues. The CDR3 DNA reads TGTGCCAGCTCACCGGACAGAAGCTCCTACGAGCAGTACTTC. Translated: CASSPDRSSYEQYF.

The chain links TRBV6-6 to TRBJ2-5, with D hard to call. Trimming removed 6 bases at V and 7 bases at J, with 18 bases between. Germline V gene data show CDR1 as MNHNY and CDR2 as SVGAGI (reference sequence). The CDR3 loop spans 14 amino acids. CDR3 amino acids: CASSPRGYTGTQYF. The CDR3 region has the DNA TGTGCCAGCAGCCCACGCGGCTACACGGGGACCCAGTACTTC.

The rearrangement links TRBV12-5 to TRBJ1-4; D unresolved. Germline assignment: CDR1 LGHNT and CDR2 FRNRAP. This CDR3 has 13 residues. The V gene lost 7 bases and the J gene lost 6 bases, with 12 bases spanning the gap. CDR3 nucleotide sequence: TGTGCTAGTGCCACAGACCTTGATGAAAAACTGTTTTTT. Amino acid sequence: CASATDLDEKLFF.

The chain carries TRBV11-1 and TRBJ2-7, with unresolved D. Per the germline V gene, CDR1 is SGHAT and CDR2 is FQDESV (reference sequence). The CDR3 is 16 residues long. V gave up 2 bases and J gave up 0 bases, with 14 bases separating them. The DNA of the CDR3 is TGTGCCAGCAGCTTATCGGCAGCCGGAAGCTCCTACGAGCAGTACTTC. This translates into CASSLSAAGSSYEQYF. The full variable domain, completed using reference TRBV11-1 and TRBJ2-7, is EAEVAQSPRYKITEKSQAVAFWCDPISGHATLYWYRQILGQGPELLVQFQDESVVDDSQLPKDRFSAERLKGVDSTLKIQPAELGDSAMYLCASSLSAAGSSYEQYFGPGTRLTVT.